Following are 21 T cell receptor beta chains from one sample sequenced in a study of cytomegalovirus exposure and HLA in healthy donors. Primers: 60 Vbeta forward and 13 Jbeta reverse. TCRdb keeps only in-frame clones here, not all; method: immunoSEQ multiplex PCR. The data show about 160,000 clones, with roughly four fifths seen just once and under 1% held by the top ten. The sequenced material came from PBMCs. The receptors were sampled from a girl aged 2 to 10 in good health and CMV-seropositive.

With respect to this clone: Compared with germline, one end of the junction differs, possibly owing to a read error. This sequence joins TRBV5-1 and TRBJ2-3, with 13 bases that match TRBD2. This CDR3 region has 16 residues. CDR1 and CDR2 from the germline V gene are SGHRS and YFSETQ. CDR3 in DNA: TGCGCCGGCAGCCCGGGACTAGCGGGGAGCACAGATACGCAGTATTTT. Translated, it gives CAGSPGLAGSTDTQYF. Together with reference TRBV5-1 and TRBJ2-3, the CDR3 gives the full variable domain: KAGVTQTPRYLIKTRGQQVTLSCSPISGHRSVSWYQQTPGQGLQFLFEYFSETQRNKGNFPGRFSGRQFSNSRSEMNVSTLELGDSALYLCAGSPGLAGSTDTQYFGPGTRLTVL.

This clone was found a few times. CDR3 coding DNA: TGTGCCAGCAGTTTTCGAGGGTTCTCTGGAAACACCATATATTTT. Its protein product is CASSFRGFSGNTIYF. The chain couples TRBV28 to TRBJ1-3; D gene ambiguous. The CDR3 is 15 amino acids. V was clipped by 3 bases and J by 0 bases, with 9 bases between them. Germline V CDR1 and CDR2: MDHEN, SYDVKM.

V and J are TRBV30 and TRBJ1-4, with D perhaps TRBD1 (5 bases). This CDR3 contains 17 residues. Trimming left V 3 bases short and J 7 bases short, with 24 bases between. Germline assignment: CDR1 GTSNPN and CDR2 SVGIG (reference sequence). The CDR3 protein is CAWSRGTSKGIGEKLFF. In DNA, the CDR3 is TGTGCCTGGAGCCGGGGGACCTCTAAAGGTATTGGTGAAAAACTGTTTTTT. Filled out from reference TRBV30 and TRBJ1-4, the complete variable domain reads SQTIHQWPATLVQPVGSPLSLECTVEGTSNPNLYWYRQAAGRGLQLLFYSVGIGQISSEVPQNLSASRPQDRQFILSSKKLLLSDSGFYLCAWSRGTSKGIGEKLFFGSGTQLSVL.

This chain uses TRBV1 with TRBJ2-5; TRBD2 is the table's D call and was not checked against the DNA. TRBV1 is deemed a pseudogene. The CDR3 loop spans 14 amino acids. The CDR3 DNA sequence: TGCACCAGCAGCCCGGGACTAGCGGGAGAGACCCAGTACTTC. Protein product: CTSSPGLAGETQYF.

The rearrangement uses TRBV7-9 and TRBJ2-5; TRBD2 aligns across 9 bases. Germline values: CDR1 SEHNR, CDR2 FQNEAQ (reference sequence). The CDR3 sequence is 16 residues long. V lost 6 bases to trimming and J lost 4 bases; unmatched junction nucleotides: 12. CDR3 sequence reads: CASSLQGSGSRETQYF. The CDR3 bases are TGTGCCAGCAGTCTCCAAGGTAGCGGGAGCCGAGAGACCCAGTACTTC.

The CDR3 region is CASSEGGTGYEQYF. CDR3 sequence (DNA): TGTGCCAGCAGTGAAGGGGGAACAGGCTACGAGCAGTACTTC. The rearrangement joins TRBV6-1 to TRBJ2-7; tentatively, D is TRBD1 (5 bases). Germline V gives CDR1 MNHNS, CDR2 SASEGT. CDR3 length: 14 residues. The V gene lost 1 base and the J gene lost 3 bases, with 10 bases spanning the gap.

The chain joins TRBV7-2 to TRBJ1-2; 7 nucleotides align to TRBD1. V gave up 4 bases and J gave up 8 bases; unmatched junction bases: 13. Germline CDR1 SGHTA, CDR2 FQGNSA. CDR3 length: 15 residues. This chain's CDR3 is CASSSFSGGRKGYTF. Here the CDR3 DNA reads TGTGCCAGCAGCTCCTTTTCAGGGGGGCGAAAAGGCTACACCTTC.

V is TRBV5-4 and J is TRBJ2-3; 11 bases fit TRBD2. Looked up from germline, CDR1 is SGHNT and CDR2 is YYREEE (reference sequence). The CDR3 contains 17 residues. After removal of 1 base from V and 0 bases from J, the junction contained 4 bases not matched to a gene. The CDR3 DNA reads as TGTGCCAGCAGCTTGACTAGCGGGGGAACTAGCACAGATACGCAGTATTTT. Its translation: CASSLTSGGTSTDTQYF.

The chain links TRBV11-1 to TRBJ2-2, with a tentative D call TRBD1 (5 bases). Germline values: CDR1 SGHAT, CDR2 FQDESV (reference sequence). The V end lost 5 bases, the J end lost 2 bases, and 6 bases lay between the germline ends. CDR3 length: 13 residues. The CDR3 protein is CASSRGNTGELFF. Here the CDR3 DNA reads TGTGCCAGCAGCAGGGGTAACACCGGGGAGCTGTTTTTT.

V and J are TRBV5-8 and TRBJ2-5, with D perhaps TRBD2 (6 bases). The CDR3 has 13 amino acids. Germline CDR1 is SGHTS and CDR2 is YDEGEE. V was trimmed by 4 bases and J by 7 bases, leaving 14 bases between them. For the CDR3, the DNA is TGTGCCAGCAGCCCGCGGGGCCTCTGGACCCAGTACTTC. Protein product: CASSPRGLWTQYF.

The V call is TRBV30, the J call TRBJ1-1; 7 bases map to TRBD1. Losses at the gene ends were 3 bases for V and 7 bases for J; bases not matched to a gene: 5. Germline-derived CDR1 and CDR2 are GTSNPN and SVGIG (reference sequence). The CDR3 loop spans 12 amino acids. The CDR3 DNA reads as TGTGCCTGGAGCGACAGGGCCTATGAAGCTTTCTTT. Protein: CAWSDRAYEAFF. Combining the CDR3 with reference TRBV30 and TRBJ1-1 gives the whole variable domain SQTIHQWPATLVQPVGSPLSLECTVEGTSNPNLYWYRQAAGRGLQLLFYSVGIGQISSEVPQNLSASRPQDRQFILSSKKLLLSDSGFYLCAWSDRAYEAFFGQGTRLTVV.

The chain uses TRBV4-1 and TRBJ1-4; no reliable D call. Deletions cut 5 bases from V and 5 bases from J, with 15 bases between. Per the germline V gene, CDR1 is MGHRA and CDR2 is YSYEKL. CDR3 length: 15 residues. CDR3 sequence (DNA): TGCGCCAGCAGCTGTCGAAAGTGGCGGAATGAAAAACTGTTTTTT. Its translation: CASSCRKWRNEKLFF.

The chain joins TRBV30 to TRBJ2-5, with no clear D. Trimming removed 4 bases at V and 0 bases at J, with 6 bases between. The CDR3 totals 12 residues. Germline CDR1 GTSNPN, CDR2 SVGIG (reference sequence). The CDR3 sequence: CAWNTDQETQYF. CDR3 bases: TGTGCCTGGAATACTGACCAAGAGACCCAGTACTTC. The complete variable domain, with remaining parts taken from reference TRBV30 and TRBJ2-5, reads SQTIHQWPATLVQPVGSPLSLECTVEGTSNPNLYWYRQAAGRGLQLLFYSVGIGQISSEVPQNLSASRPQDRQFILSSKKLLLSDSGFYLCAWNTDQETQYFGPGTRLLVL.

This clone was counted once. V and J are TRBV5-4 and TRBJ2-1, with 7 bases matching TRBD2. Germline V lookup: CDR1 SGHNT, CDR2 YYREEE (reference sequence). The length of the CDR3 is 14 residues. V was clipped by 7 bases and J by 5 bases; unmatched bases: 9. In nucleotides, the CDR3 is TGTGCCAGCTCGACCGGGACTAACCACAATGAGCAGTTCTTC. The encoded protein is CASSTGTNHNEQFF.

J is TRBJ2-4 and V is TRBV9; TRBD1 is a possible D gene (5 bases). The germline V gene has CDR1 SGDLS and CDR2 YYNGEE. V shed 1 base and J shed 9 bases, with 14 bases lying between them. CDR3 length equals 14 residues. CDR3 residues: CASSVTGQGLIQYF. CDR3 sequence (DNA): TGTGCCAGCAGCGTAACAGGCCAGGGCCTCATTCAGTACTTC.

The rearrangement uses TRBV30 and TRBJ2-7, with D hard to call. Trimming shortened V by 1 base and J by 4 bases, and 8 bases separated the two germline ends. CDR1 GTSNPN and CDR2 SVGIG come from the germline V gene (reference sequence). The CDR3 runs to 12 residues. As DNA, the CDR3 is TGTGCCTGGAGTGGCGGAGTGTACGAGCAGTACTTC. It yields the protein CAWSGGVYEQYF.

The CDR3 sequence is CAWSVGVGRTDTQYF. The CDR3 region has the DNA TGTGCCTGGAGTGTTGGAGTAGGCCGCACAGATACGCAGTATTTT. V usage is TRBV30 and J usage is TRBJ2-3; D ambiguous. Germline lookup yields CDR1 GTSNPN and CDR2 SVGIG (reference sequence). V lost 0 bases to trimming and J lost 1 base, with 11 bases between them. The CDR3 runs 15 residues.

The CDR3 bases are TGTGCCAGCAGCCCTACCCTAGCGGGTGGCACAGATACGCAGTATTTT. Amino acids: CASSPTLAGGTDTQYF. The chain recombines TRBV9 with TRBJ2-3; TRBD2 matches at 8 bases. The germline gives CDR1 SGDLS, CDR2 YYNGEE. V was clipped by 4 bases and J by 1 base; unmatched bases: 8. CDR3 length: 16 amino acids.

This chain connects TRBV5-8 to TRBJ2-7; D is perhaps TRBD2 (7 bases). Trimming removed 5 bases at V and 7 bases at J, with 28 bases between. There are 17 residues in the CDR3. Germline assignment: CDR1 SGHTS and CDR2 YDEGEE. The chain's CDR3 is CASRRRGSWTRGYEQYF. The CDR3 nucleotides read TGTGCCAGCAGACGGAGGGGGTCCTGGACTAGGGGGTATGAGCAGTACTTC. Looking up the rest from reference TRBV5-8 and TRBJ2-7 gives the full variable domain: EAGVTQSPTHLIKTRGQQATLRCSPISGHTSVYWYQQALGLGLQFLLWYDEGEERNRGNFPPRFSGRQFPNYSSELNVNALELEDSALYLCASRRRGSWTRGYEQYFGPGTRLTVT.

The rearrangement joins TRBV2 to TRBJ2-7; D may be TRBD2 (5 bases). The germline CDR1 and CDR2 sequences are SNHLY and FYNNEI. Trimming took off 4 bases at V and 1 base at J, with 8 bases between the two ends. This CDR3 comprises 13 residues. The CDR3 loop is CASSAQRSYEQYF. The CDR3 DNA sequence: TGTGCCAGCAGTGCTCAGCGGTCCTACGAGCAGTACTTC.

Notes on this clone: Relative to the germline gene, one junction end is altered; a read error may explain this. The same CDR3 can be traced to other DNA sequences in this sample. The chain couples TRBV10-3 to TRBJ1-1; D is ambiguous. This CDR3 contains 14 residues. CDR1 is ENHRY, CDR2 SYGVKD, per germline. CDR3 protein: CAISEAGDNTEAFF. The CDR3 bases are TGTGCCATCAGTGAAGCGGGAGATAACACTGAAGCCTTCTTT.